This TCR beta chain emerged from a study of CD4 T cells in relation to SARS-CoV-2 and coronaviruses. Whole-study context: Patient ages ranged from roughly 20 to 80, median 38.

The method was immunoSEQ multiplex PCR; TCRdb's version includes in-frame clones alone and lacks a portion of them. The data hold 36,000 or so clones, with about 80% observed a single time. The germline V gene encodes CDR1 SGDLS and CDR2 YYNGEE. Trimming pared 4 bases from V and 5 bases from J, leaving 16 bases between. The CDR3 sequence is 14 residues long. About this clone itself: Antigen specificity is unknown.

This chain links TRBV9 with TRBJ2-7; D gene unclear. This clonotype originated in an adult with COVID-19. Sequenced material: memory CD4+ T cells from PBMCs, cultured in vitro. This chain's CDR3 is CASSPLGRDNEQYF. Here the CDR3 DNA reads TGTGCCAGCAGCCCCCTGGGTAGAGACAACGAGCAGTACTTC.